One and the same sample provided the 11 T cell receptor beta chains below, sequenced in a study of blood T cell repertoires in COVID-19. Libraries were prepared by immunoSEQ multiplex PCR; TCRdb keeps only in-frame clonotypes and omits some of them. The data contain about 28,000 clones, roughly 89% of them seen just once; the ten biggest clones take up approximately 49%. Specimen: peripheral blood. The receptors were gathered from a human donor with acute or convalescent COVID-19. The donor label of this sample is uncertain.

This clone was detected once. CDR3 in amino acids: CATVGLAGEGRGQFF. In DNA, the CDR3 is TGTGCCACCGTGGGGCTAGCGGGAGAGGGGAGGGGGCAGTTCTTC. This chain joins TRBV15 and TRBJ2-1, with TRBD2 matching 10 bases. Trimming removed 8 bases from V and 12 bases from J; junction bases left unmatched: 16. This CDR3 spans 15 amino acids. Germline CDR1 and CDR2: LNHNV and YYDKDF (reference sequence).

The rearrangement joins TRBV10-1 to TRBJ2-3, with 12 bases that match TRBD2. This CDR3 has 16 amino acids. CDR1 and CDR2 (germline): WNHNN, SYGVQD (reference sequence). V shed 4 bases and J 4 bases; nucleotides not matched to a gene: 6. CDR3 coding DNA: TGCGCCAGCAGTGTGCTGACTAGCGGGAGTCCAGATACGCAGTATTTT. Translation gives CASSVLTSGSPDTQYF.

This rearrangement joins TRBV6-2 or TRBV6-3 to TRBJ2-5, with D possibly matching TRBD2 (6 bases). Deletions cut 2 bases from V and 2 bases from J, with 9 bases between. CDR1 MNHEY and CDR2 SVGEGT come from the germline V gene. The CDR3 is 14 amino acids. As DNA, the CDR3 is TGTGCCAGCAGTTACGGACTACCACAAGAGACCCAGTACTTC. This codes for CASSYGLPQETQYF.

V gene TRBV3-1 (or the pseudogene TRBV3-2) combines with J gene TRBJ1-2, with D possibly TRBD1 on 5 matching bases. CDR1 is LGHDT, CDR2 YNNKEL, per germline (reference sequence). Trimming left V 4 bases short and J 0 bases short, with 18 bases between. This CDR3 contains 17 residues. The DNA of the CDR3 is TGTGCCAGCAGCCGTAACCGCGACAGTTCAGCTAACTATGGCTACACCTTC. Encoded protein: CASSRNRDSSANYGYTF.

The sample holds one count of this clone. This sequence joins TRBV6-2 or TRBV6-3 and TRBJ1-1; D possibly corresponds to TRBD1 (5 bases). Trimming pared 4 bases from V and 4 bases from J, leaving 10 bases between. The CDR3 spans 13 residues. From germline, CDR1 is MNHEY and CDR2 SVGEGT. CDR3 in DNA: TGTGCCAGCAGTTTTCCAGGGCGCACTGAAGCTTTCTTT. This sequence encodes CASSFPGRTEAFF.

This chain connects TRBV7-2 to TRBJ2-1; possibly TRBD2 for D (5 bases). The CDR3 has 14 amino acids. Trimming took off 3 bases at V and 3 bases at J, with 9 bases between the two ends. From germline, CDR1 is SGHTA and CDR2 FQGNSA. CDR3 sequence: CASSLREFYNEQFF. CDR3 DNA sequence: TGTGCCAGCAGCTTGAGGGAGTTCTACAATGAGCAGTTCTTC.

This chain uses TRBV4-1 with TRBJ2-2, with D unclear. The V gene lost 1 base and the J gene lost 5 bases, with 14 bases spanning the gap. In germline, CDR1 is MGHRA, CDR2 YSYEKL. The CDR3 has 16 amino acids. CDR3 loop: CASSQVNLIATGELFF. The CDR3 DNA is TGCGCCAGCAGCCAAGTGAACCTTATTGCGACCGGGGAGCTGTTTTTT.

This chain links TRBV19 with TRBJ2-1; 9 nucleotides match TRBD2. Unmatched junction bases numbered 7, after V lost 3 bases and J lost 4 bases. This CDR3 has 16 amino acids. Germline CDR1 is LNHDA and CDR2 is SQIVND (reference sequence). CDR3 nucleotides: TGTGCCAGTAGTATGAGCGGTCTAGCGGGGTACAATGAGCAGTTCTTC. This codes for CASSMSGLAGYNEQFF.

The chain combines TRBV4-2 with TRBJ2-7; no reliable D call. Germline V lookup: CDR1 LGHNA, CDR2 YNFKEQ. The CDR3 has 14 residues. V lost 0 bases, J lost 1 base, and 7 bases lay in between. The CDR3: CASSQERGSYEQYF. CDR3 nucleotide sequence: TGTGCCAGCAGCCAAGAACGCGGTTCCTACGAGCAGTACTTC.

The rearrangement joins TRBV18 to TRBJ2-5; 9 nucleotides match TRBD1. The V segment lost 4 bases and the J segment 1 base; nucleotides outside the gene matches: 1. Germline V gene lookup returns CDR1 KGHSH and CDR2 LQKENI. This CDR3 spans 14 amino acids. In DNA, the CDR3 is TGTGCCAGCTCACTGGACAGGGGCCAAGAGACCCAGTACTTC. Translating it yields CASSLDRGQETQYF.

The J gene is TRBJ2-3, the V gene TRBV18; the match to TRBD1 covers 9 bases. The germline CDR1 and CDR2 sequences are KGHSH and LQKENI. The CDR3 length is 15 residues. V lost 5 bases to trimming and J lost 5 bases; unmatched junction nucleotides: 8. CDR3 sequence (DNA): TGTGCCAGCTCAAACCCGGGACAGGGATTAGATACGCAGTATTTT. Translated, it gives CASSNPGQGLDTQYF.